Reported below is one TCR beta chain. Its target is unknown. The PCR was carried out with 60 Vbeta primers and 13 Jbeta primers. The repertoire was sequenced with immunoSEQ multiplex PCR; TCRdb's copy has only in-frame clones and lacks some. Counted here are some 98,000 clones, roughly 70% occurring once; the ten biggest clones make up about 2.5%. This entry belongs to a study of cytomegalovirus exposure and HLA in healthy donors. Per germline, CDR1 SGHTA and CDR2 FQGNSA. The CDR3 runs to 15 residues. Study findings and constraints: For TCR beta chains, V- and J-gene trimming was later linked to a missense DCLRE1C variant. Earlier results showed most TCR beta V segments being productive about 87% or about 30% of the time.

This rearrangement joins TRBV7-2 to TRBJ2-5, with D possibly being TRBD1 (5 bases). The assigned J gene may be wrong: the sequence end matches TRBJ2-7 better. The sequence came from a man in his forties or fifties in good health and CMV-seronegative. Sequencing input: PBMCs. DNA for the CDR3: TGTGCCAGCAGCTTCGAAGGGGTTCAGTCCTACGAGCAGTACTTC. Translating it yields CASSFEGVQSYEQYF.